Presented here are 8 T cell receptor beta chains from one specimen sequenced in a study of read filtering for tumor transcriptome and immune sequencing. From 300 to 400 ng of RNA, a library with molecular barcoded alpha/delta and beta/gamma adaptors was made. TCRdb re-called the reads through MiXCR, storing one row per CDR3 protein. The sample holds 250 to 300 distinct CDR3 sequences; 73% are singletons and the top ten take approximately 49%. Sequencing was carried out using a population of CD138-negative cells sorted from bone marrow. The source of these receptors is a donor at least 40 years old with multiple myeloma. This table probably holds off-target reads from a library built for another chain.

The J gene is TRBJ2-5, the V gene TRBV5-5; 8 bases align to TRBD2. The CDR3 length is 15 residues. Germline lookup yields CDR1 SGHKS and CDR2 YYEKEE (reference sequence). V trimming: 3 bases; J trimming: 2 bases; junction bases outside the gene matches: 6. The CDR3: CASSSIAGRQETQYF. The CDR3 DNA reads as TGTGCCAGCAGCTCCATAGCGGGGAGACAAGAGACCCAGTACTTC.

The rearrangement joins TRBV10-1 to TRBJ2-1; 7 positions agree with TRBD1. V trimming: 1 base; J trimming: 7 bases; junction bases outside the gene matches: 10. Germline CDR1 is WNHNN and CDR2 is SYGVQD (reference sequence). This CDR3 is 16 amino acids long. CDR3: CASSEFVGGAENEQFF. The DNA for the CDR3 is TGCGCCAGCAGTGAGTTTGTAGGGGGCGCGGAAAATGAGCAGTTCTTC.

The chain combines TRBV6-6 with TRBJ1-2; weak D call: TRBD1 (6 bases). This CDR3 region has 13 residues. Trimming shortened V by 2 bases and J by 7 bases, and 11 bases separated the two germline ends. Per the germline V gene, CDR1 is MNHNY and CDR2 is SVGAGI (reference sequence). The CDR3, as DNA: TGTGCCAGCAGTTACGTACAGGGCTCTGGCTACACCTTC. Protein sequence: CASSYVQGSGYTF.

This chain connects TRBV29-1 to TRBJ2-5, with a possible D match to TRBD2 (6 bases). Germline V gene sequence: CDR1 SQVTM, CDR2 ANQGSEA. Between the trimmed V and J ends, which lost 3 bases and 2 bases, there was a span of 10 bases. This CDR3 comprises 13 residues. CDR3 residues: CSVEGGLQETQYF. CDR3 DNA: TGCAGCGTTGAGGGGGGACTTCAAGAGACCCAGTACTTC.

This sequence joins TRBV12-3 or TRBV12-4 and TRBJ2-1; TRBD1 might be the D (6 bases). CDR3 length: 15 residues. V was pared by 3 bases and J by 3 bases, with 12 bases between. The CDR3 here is CASSFRDKDYNEQFF. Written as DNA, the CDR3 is TGTGCCAGCAGTTTCCGGGACAAAGACTACAATGAGCAGTTCTTC.

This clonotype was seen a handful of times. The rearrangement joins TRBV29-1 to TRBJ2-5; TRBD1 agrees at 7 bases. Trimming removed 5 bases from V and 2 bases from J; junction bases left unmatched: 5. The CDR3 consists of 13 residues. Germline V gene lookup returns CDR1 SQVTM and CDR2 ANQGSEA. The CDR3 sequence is CSVLRDRQETQYF. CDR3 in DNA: TGCAGCGTTCTACGGGACAGACAAGAGACCCAGTACTTC. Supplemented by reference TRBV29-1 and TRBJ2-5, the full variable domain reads SAVISQKPSRDICQRGTSLTIQCQVDSQVTMMFWYRQQPGQSLTLIATANQGSEATYESGFVIDKFPISRPNLTFSTLTVSNMSPEDSSIYLCSVLRDRQETQYFGPGTRLLVL.

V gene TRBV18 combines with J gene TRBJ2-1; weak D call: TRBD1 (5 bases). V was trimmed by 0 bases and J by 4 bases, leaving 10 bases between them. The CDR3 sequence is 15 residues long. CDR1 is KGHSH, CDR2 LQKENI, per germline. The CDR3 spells CASSPPGQGYNEQFF. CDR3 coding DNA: TGTGCCAGCTCACCACCGGGGCAGGGTTACAATGAGCAGTTCTTC.

The chain's CDR3 is CSVTGLAAYNEQFF. CDR3 in DNA: TGCAGCGTTACAGGACTAGCGGCCTACAATGAGCAGTTCTTC. V usage is TRBV29-1 and J usage is TRBJ2-1; 10 nucleotides line up with TRBD2. V lost 5 bases, J lost 2 bases, and 3 bases stayed unmatched. Germline V gene sequence: CDR1 SQVTM, CDR2 ANQGSEA. The CDR3 contains 14 residues.